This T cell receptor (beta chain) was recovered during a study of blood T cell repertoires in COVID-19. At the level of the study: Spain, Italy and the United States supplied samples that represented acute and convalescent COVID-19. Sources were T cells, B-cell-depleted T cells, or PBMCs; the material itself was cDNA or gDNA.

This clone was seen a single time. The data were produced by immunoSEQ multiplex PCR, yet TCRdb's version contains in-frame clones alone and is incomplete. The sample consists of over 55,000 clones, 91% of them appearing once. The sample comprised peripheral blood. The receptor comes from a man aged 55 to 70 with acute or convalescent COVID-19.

The CDR3 here is CASSLGMGLAGGSEQFF. The DNA for the CDR3 is TGCGCCAGCAGCCTGGGGATGGGACTAGCGGGAGGTAGTGAGCAGTTCTTC. The rearrangement uses TRBV5-1 and TRBJ2-1; 15 bases fit TRBD2. The germline V gene has CDR1 SGHRS and CDR2 YFSETQ. This CDR3 has 17 amino acids. V trimming: 4 bases; J trimming: 9 bases; junction bases outside the gene matches: 11. Full variable domain (missing parts from reference TRBV5-1 and TRBJ2-1): KAGVTQTPRYLIKTRGQQVTLSCSPISGHRSVSWYQQTPGQGLQFLFEYFSETQRNKGNFPGRFSGRQFSNSRSEMNVSTLELGDSALYLCASSLGMGLAGGSEQFFGPGTRLTVL.